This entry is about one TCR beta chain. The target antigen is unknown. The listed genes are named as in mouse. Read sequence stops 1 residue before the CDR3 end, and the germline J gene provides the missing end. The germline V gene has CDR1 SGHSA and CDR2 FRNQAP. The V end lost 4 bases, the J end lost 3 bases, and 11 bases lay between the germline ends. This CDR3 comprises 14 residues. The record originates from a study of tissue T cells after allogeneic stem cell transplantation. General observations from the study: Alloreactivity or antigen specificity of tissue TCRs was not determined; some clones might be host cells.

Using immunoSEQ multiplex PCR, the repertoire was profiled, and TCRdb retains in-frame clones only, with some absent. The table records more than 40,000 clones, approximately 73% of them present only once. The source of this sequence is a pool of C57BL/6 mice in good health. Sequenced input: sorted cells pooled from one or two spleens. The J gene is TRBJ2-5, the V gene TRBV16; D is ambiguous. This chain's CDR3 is CASSSEGGQDTQYF. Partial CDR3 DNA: TGTGCAAGCAGCTCCGAGGGTGGGCAAGACACCCAGTAC.